The next 20 T cell receptor beta chains were all read from a single sample in a study of molecular identifiers for immune sequencing clone quantification. One entry per CDR3 protein results from TCRdb running MiXCR on the PCR reads. The sample records 600,000 to 650,000 distinct CDR3 sequences, about 20% being singletons. Sequenced: naive CD8+ T cells from blood, with Jurkat cell RNA spiked in. Subset reported: FACS-sorted CD8+CD4-CCR7+CD45RA+ naive T cells. The receptors here all came from a human donor in good health. Some libraries in this study had Jurkat cell RNA spiked in.

Note on this clonotype: One base separates it from a far larger clone, so it is likely a read error. The J gene is TRBJ2-7, the V gene TRBV9; tentatively, D is TRBD2 (6 bases). The CDR3 is 14 residues long. Trimming cost V 0 bases and J 4 bases, with 11 bases left between them. Germline values: CDR1 SGDLS, CDR2 YYNGEE. The CDR3 is CASSVGRGTYEQYF. The DNA of the CDR3 is TGTGCCAGCAGCGTAGGGCGGGGTACGTACGAGCAGTACTTC.

This clonotype was counted at least ten times. CDR3 coding DNA: TGTGCCAGCAGCGATCAAATGGGGTACTACGAGCAGTACTTC. Its translation: CASSDQMGYYEQYF. This sequence joins TRBV2 and TRBJ2-7; D unresolved. From germline, CDR1 is SNHLY and CDR2 FYNNEI. The CDR3 is 14 residues long. The ends were cut back, 6 bases at V and 3 bases at J, with 15 bases in the middle. Together with reference TRBV2 and TRBJ2-7, the CDR3 gives the full variable domain: EPEVTQTPSHQVTQMGQEVILRCVPISNHLYFYWYRQILGQKVEFLVSFYNNEISEKSEIFDDQFSVERPDGSNFTLKIRSTKLEDSAMYFCASSDQMGYYEQYFGPGTRLTVT.

The table lists this clonotype with many counts. The rearrangement uses TRBV9 and TRBJ1-3; D is ambiguous. Trimming removed 0 bases from V and 0 bases from J, with 13 bases in between. The CDR3 contains 17 residues. CDR1 is SGDLS and CDR2 is YYNGEE in the germline V gene. Written as DNA, the CDR3 is TGTGCCAGCAGCGTAGGGGCGGGGATCGGCTCTGGAAACACCATATATTTT. This translates into CASSVGAGIGSGNTIYF. Drawing the rest from reference TRBV9 and TRBJ1-3, the complete variable domain is DSGVTQTPKHLITATGQRVTLRCSPRSGDLSVYWYQQSLDQGLQFLIQYYNGEERAKGNILERFSAQQFPDLHSELNLSSLELGDSALYFCASSVGAGIGSGNTIYFGEGSWLTVV.

Ten or more counts support this clonotype. The chain couples TRBV4-3 to TRBJ2-7; D gene uncertain. This CDR3 contains 14 residues. Germline V gives CDR1 LGHNA, CDR2 YSLEER. Trimming shortened V by 1 base and J by 6 bases, and 13 bases separated the two germline ends. The CDR3 sequence: CASSQVRSAAEQYF. CDR3 DNA: TGCGCCAGCAGCCAAGTTCGGTCTGCCGCCGAGCAGTACTTC.

The gene calls are TRBV29-1 and TRBJ2-3; TRBD2 agrees at 16 bases. V lost 7 bases to trimming and J lost 3 bases; unmatched junction nucleotides: 10. Germline V lookup: CDR1 SQVTM, CDR2 ANQGSEA. This CDR3 has 17 amino acids. This chain's CDR3 is CSAAGTSGRARTDTQYF. The DNA for the CDR3 is TGCAGCGCGGCCGGGACTAGCGGGAGGGCCCGGACAGATACGCAGTATTTT.

This clonotype was counted many times. The gene calls are TRBV6-5 and TRBJ2-7; D perhaps matches TRBD1 (6 bases). The CDR3 has 13 amino acids. Trimming stripped 7 bases from V and 2 bases from J, with 12 bases between. From germline, CDR1 is MNHEY and CDR2 SVGAGI. As DNA, the CDR3 is TGTGCCAGCACCGAGGGGGTACCCTACGAGCAGTACTTC. Amino acid sequence: CASTEGVPYEQYF.

This clonotype was detected many times. CDR3 residues: CASSYGTGPYEQYF. CDR3 DNA: TGTGCCAGCAGTTACGGGACAGGCCCCTACGAGCAGTACTTC. The chain is built from TRBV6-5 and TRBJ2-7; 8 nucleotides agree with TRBD1. CDR1 is MNHEY and CDR2 is SVGAGI in the germline V gene. The CDR3 has 14 amino acids. V lost 2 bases to trimming and J lost 2 bases; unmatched junction nucleotides: 2.

A word on this clonotype: Given a much more abundant clone one base away, this may be a read error. This chain uses TRBV27 with TRBJ1-5; D remains unclear. From germline, CDR1 is MNHEY and CDR2 SMNVEV (reference sequence). This CDR3 has 13 residues. Trimming removed 6 bases from V and 3 bases from J, with 9 bases in between. The CDR3 reads CASRGLPNQPQHF. In DNA form, the CDR3 reads TGTGCCAGCAGAGGTCTTCCCAATCAGCCCCAGCATTTT.

Here the CDR3 reads CASSGHIEQYF. The CDR3 nucleotides read TGTGCCAGCAGTGGACACATCGAGCAGTACTTC. V usage is TRBV6-1 and J usage is TRBJ2-7, with D uncertain. V was cut by 4 bases and J by 6 bases, with 7 bases left in between. Germline values: CDR1 MNHNS, CDR2 SASEGT. This CDR3 is built from 11 residues.

As for this clonotype: A much larger clone lies a single base off, so this may be a read error. A read error is likely, as this CDR3 ends without the conserved phenylalanine or tryptophan. The rearrangement joins TRBV10-1 to TRBJ2-5; D is possibly TRBD1 (6 bases). The V gene's germline CDR1 is WNHNN and CDR2 SYGVQD (reference sequence). V lost 4 bases to trimming and J lost 1 base, with 13 bases between them. The CDR3 has 15 residues. CDR3 residues: CASSGQAGIQETQYL. The CDR3 bases are TGCGCCAGCAGTGGACAGGCCGGGATCCAAGAGACCCAGTACCTC.

V gene TRBV12-3 or TRBV12-4 combines with J gene TRBJ2-5; maybe TRBD2 (5 bases). Trimming took off 2 bases at V and 1 base at J, with 14 bases between the two ends. This CDR3 is built from 16 residues. CDR3 nucleotides: TGTGCCAGCAGTTTATTTCTACGGGATTCCCAAGAGACCCAGTACTTC. Translated: CASSLFLRDSQETQYF.

V is TRBV24-1 and J is TRBJ2-7, with D unclear. Germline V CDR1 and CDR2: KGHDR, SFDVKD. V was cut by 2 bases and J by 7 bases, with 11 bases left in between. This CDR3 is built from 13 residues. The CDR3, as DNA: TGTGCCACCAGTGATTCGAATCTCGGGGAGCAGTACTTC. Residues: CATSDSNLGEQYF.

Comment on this clonotype: With a much larger clone just one base away, this may be a read error. The gene calls are TRBV20-1 and TRBJ2-7; 7 bases line up with TRBD1. The CDR3 has 12 amino acids. Germline V gene lookup returns CDR1 DFQATT and CDR2 SNEGSKA (reference sequence). The CDR3 loop reads CSAPRTGYELYF. The DNA of the CDR3 is TGCAGTGCTCCCCGGACAGGCTACGAGCTGTACTTC.

Many counts were recorded for this clonotype. This CDR3 reads CASNGGRRDNEQFF. The CDR3 DNA sequence: TGTGCCAGCAACGGCGGGAGGCGAGACAATGAGCAGTTCTTC. This chain uses TRBV6-5 with TRBJ2-1; TRBD2 matches at 8 bases. Trimming at V came to 7 bases and at J to 5 bases, leaving 7 bases not matched to a gene. There are 14 residues in the CDR3. Germline values: CDR1 MNHEY, CDR2 SVGAGI.

The CDR3, as DNA: TGTGCCAGCAGCTCTAGGGTGGGCACCGGGGAGCTGTTTTTT. Amino acids: CASSSRVGTGELFF. The V gene is TRBV11-2, the J gene TRBJ2-2, with D unclear. This CDR3 has 14 residues. CDR1 and CDR2 (germline): SGHAT, FQNNGV. Trimming took off 4 bases at V and 4 bases at J, with 10 bases between the two ends. Full variable domain (rest looked up from reference TRBV11-2 and TRBJ2-2): EAGVAQSPRYKIIEKRQSVAFWCNPISGHATLYWYQQILGQGPKLLIQFQNNGVVDDSQLPKDRFSAERLKGVDSTLKIQPAKLEDSAVYLCASSSRVGTGELFFGEGSRLTVL.

About this clonotype: At one boundary the junction diverges from the germline segment, which might be a read error. V and J are TRBV5-1 and TRBJ1-1, with D perhaps TRBD1 (6 bases). The CDR3 length is 15 residues. Germline V CDR1 and CDR2: SGHRS, YFSETQ. The DNA for the CDR3 is TGCGCCTGCAGCTTAAAACAGGGTATGAACACTGAAGCTCTCTTT. This codes for CACSLKQGMNTEALF.

This clonotype was recorded many times. This chain links TRBV7-2 with TRBJ2-5; D unclear. Germline assignment: CDR1 SGHTA and CDR2 FQGNSA. V was trimmed by 2 bases and J by 5 bases, leaving 6 bases between them. CDR3 length: 12 amino acids. The CDR3 sequence: CASSLPGETQYF. The CDR3 DNA is TGTGCCAGCAGCTTACCCGGGGAGACCCAGTACTTC.

This clonotype was seen many times. The V call is TRBV10-3, the J call TRBJ1-2; no clear D. V was shortened by 7 bases and J by 4 bases, with 16 bases between the two germline ends. This CDR3 is 14 amino acids long. CDR1 and CDR2 (germline): ENHRY, SYGVKD. The CDR3 region is CAITEGREAYGYTF. CDR3 nucleotides: TGTGCCATCACCGAAGGACGGGAAGCCTATGGCTACACCTTC.

In its sample, this clonotype was seen many times. The genes are TRBV3-1 and TRBJ1-1; a weak D match, TRBD1 (6 bases). Per germline, CDR1 LGHDT and CDR2 YNNKEL (reference sequence). The CDR3 length is 17 residues. V lost 3 bases and J 1 base, leaving 18 bases between the germline ends. The CDR3 DNA sequence: TGTGCCAGCAGCCAGATCTTCTCAGGGACACCGAACACTGAAGCTTTCTTT. This sequence encodes CASSQIFSGTPNTEAFF.

Only a few counts were recorded for this clonotype. J is TRBJ1-2 and V is TRBV11-2, with 8 bases identical to TRBD1. With 3 bases clipped from V and 4 bases from J, the junction kept 13 bases outside the gene matches. In germline, CDR1 is SGHAT, CDR2 FQNNGV. CDR3 length: 17 residues. The chain's CDR3 is CASSLGPGQGGGYGYTF. CDR3 DNA: TGTGCCAGCAGCTTGGGGCCCGGACAGGGAGGTGGCTATGGCTACACCTTC.